This T cell receptor beta chain stems from a study of T cell repertoires in cytomegalovirus infection. Across the study: Indications of both CMV infection and matching HLA type were provided by public TCR beta signatures.

This clonotype was counted a few times. The target antigen is unknown. General observations from the study: HLA-C-restricted, CMV-specific TCR beta clonotypes were dominant ex vivo. Identification of carriers of CMV plus the relevant HLA was achieved through cumulative public TCR beta family frequency.

With 6 bases removed from V and 6 bases from J, the gap between germline ends came to 21 bases. The germline gives CDR1 MNHNS, CDR2 SASEGT. This CDR3 is 16 amino acids long. Via MiXCR, TCRdb re-called the reads, giving one row per CDR3 protein. The sample lists some 680,000 distinct CDR3 sequences, 35% to 45% seen once, with about 2.8% in the top ten. The receptor's source is a human donor in good health (CMV status not recorded). Some clones in this sample may be carry-over from other donors' samples. What was sequenced was PBMCs. The rearrangement joins TRBV6-1 to TRBJ2-1; D uncertain. The CDR3: CASRDTEFDLFNEQFF. The CDR3 nucleotides read TGTGCCAGCAGGGATACAGAGTTCGACTTATTCAATGAGCAGTTCTTC.